This TCR beta chain was sequenced for a study of cytomegalovirus exposure and HLA in healthy donors. Across the study: Unique TCR beta sequences numbering some 110 million came from around 180 million T cells in an earlier analysis. Study results and caveats: At a 0.05 false discovery rate, a later analysis found some 18,000 TCR beta sequences to be associated with HLA alleles.

Primers for the PCR totalled 60 Vbeta and 13 Jbeta. Sequencing used immunoSEQ multiplex PCR; TCRdb keeps in-frame clones, though not all of them. The profile shows 120,000 to 150,000 clones, about a tenth of them singletons. Note on this clone: The antigen remains unidentified.

Germline lookup yields CDR1 MGHRA and CDR2 YSYEKL. Trimming at V came to 5 bases and at J to 8 bases, leaving 10 bases not matched to a gene. CDR3 length: 15 residues. The source material was PBMCs. The chain combines TRBV4-1 with TRBJ1-4; TRBD1 aligns across 8 bases. The TCR comes from a male donor in good health and CMV-seronegative. The chain's CDR3 is CASSSTGTGLEKLFF. The CDR3 bases are TGCGCCAGCAGCTCTACCGGGACAGGACTCGAAAAACTGTTTTTT.